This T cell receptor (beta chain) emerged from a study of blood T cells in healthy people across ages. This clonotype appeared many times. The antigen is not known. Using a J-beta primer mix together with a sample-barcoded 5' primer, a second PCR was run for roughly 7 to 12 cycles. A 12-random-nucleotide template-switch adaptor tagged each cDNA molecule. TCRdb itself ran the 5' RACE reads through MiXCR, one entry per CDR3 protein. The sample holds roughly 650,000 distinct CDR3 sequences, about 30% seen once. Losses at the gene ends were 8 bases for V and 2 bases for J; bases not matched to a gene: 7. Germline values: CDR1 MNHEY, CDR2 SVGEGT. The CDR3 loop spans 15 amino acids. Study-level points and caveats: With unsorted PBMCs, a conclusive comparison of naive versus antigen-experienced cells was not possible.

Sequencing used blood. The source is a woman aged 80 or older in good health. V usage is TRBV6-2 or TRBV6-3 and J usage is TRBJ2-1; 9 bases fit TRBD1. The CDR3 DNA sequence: TGTGCCAGCGGTCGGACAGGGGACGCCTACAATGAGCAGTTCTTC. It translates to CASGRTGDAYNEQFF.